A selection of T cell receptor beta chains follows, all from one sample in a study of T cell responses to AZD1222 COVID-19 vaccine. Sequenced by immunoSEQ multiplex PCR; TCRdb stores in-frame clones only, minus some. The sample yields about 270,000 clones, around 93% seen once. The sample consisted of peripheral blood, taken 28 days after the second AZD1222 dose. The receptor source for this set is an adult who received the AZD1222 COVID-19 vaccine. Each CDR3 is given with its conserved first and last residue. Fields, in order: clone size, J gene, V gene, D gene, CDR3 protein, CDR3 DNA. A D gene is named only where the DNA matches it firmly. Not every row has a clone size; where given, it reads once, few, many or a size class.

size: -; J: TRBJ1-2; V: TRBV2; D: -; CDR3: CAGGGSLGYGYTF; DNA: TGTGCCGGTGGGGGTTCCCTAGGCTATGGCTACACCTTC
size: -; J: TRBJ2-7; V: TRBV5-6; D: -; CDR3: CASSLGLEQYF; DNA: TGTGCCAGCAGCTTGGGTCTCGAGCAGTACTTC
size: -; J: TRBJ1-2; V: TRBV3-1/TRBV3-2; D: -; CDR3: CASSIRRDRGYTF; DNA: TGTGCCAGCAGCATACGACGGGACCGTGGCTACACCTTC
size: -; J: TRBJ1-3; V: TRBV9; D: -; CDR3: CASSVEGGTGNTIYF; DNA: TGTGCCAGCAGCGTGGAGGGAGGGACTGGAAACACCATATATTTT
size: -; J: TRBJ2-7; V: TRBV6-2/TRBV6-3; D: TRBD2; CDR3: CASSHGPWASGPVYEQYF; DNA: TGTGCCAGCAGCCACGGACCCTGGGCTAGCGGACCGGTCTACGAGCAGTACTTC
size: -; J: TRBJ2-7; V: TRBV28; D: -; CDR3: CASRFRDTNSRSSYEQYF; DNA: TGTGCCAGCAGGTTCCGGGACACGAATTCTAGGAGCTCCTACGAGCAGTACTTC
size: few; J: TRBJ2-5; V: TRBV10-3; D: TRBD1; CDR3: CAISGYRGGETQYF; DNA: TGTGCCATCAGTGGATACAGGGGTGGAGAGACCCAGTACTTC
size: -; J: TRBJ2-2; V: TRBV5-4; D: TRBD2; CDR3: CASSFGGTGELFF; DNA: TGTGCCAGCAGCTTCGGGGGGACCGGGGAGCTGTTTTTT
size: -; J: TRBJ1-2; V: TRBV28; D: -; CDR3: CASVGGALYGYTF; DNA: TGTGCCAGCGTTGGGGGGGCTCTCTATGGCTACACCTTC
size: -; J: TRBJ2-2; V: TRBV7-2; D: -; CDR3: CASSLERAIGELFF; DNA: TGTGCCAGCAGCTTAGAACGCGCTATCGGGGAGCTGTTTTTT
size: -; J: TRBJ2-3; V: TRBV12-3/TRBV12-4; D: -; CDR3: CASSHGGPNTQYF; DNA: TGTGCCAGCAGCCATGGAGGGCCAAATACGCAGTATTTT
size: -; J: TRBJ2-1; V: TRBV4-1; D: TRBD2; CDR3: CASSLRTSGIHNEQFF; DNA: TGCGCCAGCAGCCTGCGGACTAGCGGGATTCACAATGAGCAGTTCTTC
size: once; J: TRBJ2-7; V: TRBV2; D: -; CDR3: CASSENVGYEQYF; DNA: TGTGCCAGCAGTGAGAATGTGGGGTACGAGCAGTACTTC
size: -; J: TRBJ1-1; V: TRBV5-1; D: -; CDR3: CASTWRGTGTEAFF; DNA: TGCGCCAGCACCTGGCGGGGTACGGGAACTGAAGCTTTCTTT
size: -; J: TRBJ1-1; V: TRBV15; D: -; CDR3: CATSRDIQGTEAFF; DNA: TGTGCCACCAGCAGAGATATCCAGGGTACTGAAGCTTTCTTT
size: -; J: TRBJ2-5; V: TRBV4-2; D: TRBD2; CDR3: CASSQDELAGKQTQYF; DNA: TGTGCCAGCAGCCAAGATGAACTAGCGGGGAAGCAGACCCAGTACTTC